This TCR beta chain was obtained from a study of patients and donors after allogeneic stem cell transplantation. Germline V gives CDR1 WSHSY, CDR2 SAAADI. This CDR3 comprises 12 residues. The V gene lost 8 bases and the J gene lost 5 bases, with 10 bases spanning the gap. From the RT-PCR reads, TCRdb called clonotypes with MiXCR, one entry per CDR3 protein. Of about 960,000 distinct CDR3 sequences detected, 15% to 20% appear once; the ten largest clones hold under 6.5%. V is TRBV10-2 and J is TRBJ2-1; D is perhaps TRBD1 or TRBD2 (5 bases each). The specimen sequenced was blood, either unsorted or a sorted T cell fraction (not recorded which). This TCR was sampled from a human donor who was either an allogeneic HSCT recipient or a stem cell or donor lymphocyte infusion donor (not recorded which). It is not recorded whose cells these are; they may come from a transplant donor. CDR3 coding DNA: TGCGCCAGCCGGGACCGGAACAATGAGCAGTTCTTC. Amino acids: CASRDRNNEQFF.